The rows below give T cell receptor beta chains drawn from one sample of a study of T-cell reconstitution after alpha-beta-depleted transplantation in children. TCRdb reprocessed the PCR reads with MiXCR, giving one entry per CDR3 protein. The table has approximately 420,000 distinct CDR3 sequences, approximately 11% seen once; the top ten hold approximately 5%. The sequencing here drew on PBMCs from the stem cell graft donor, taken from the stem cell graft. These receptors all come from a human donor who donated a stem cell graft to a child with acute myeloid leukemia. The CDR3 runs from the conserved cysteine through the conserved F or W. Fields, in order: J gene, D gene, V gene, clone size, CDR3 DNA, CDR3 protein. A D gene is named only where the DNA matches it firmly. Size is omitted from some rows. Given values are once, few, many or a class for expanded clones.

TRBJ2-5	.	TRBV7-2	.	TGTGCCAGCAGCACGGGACTTCGTAAAGAGACCCAGTACTTC	CASSTGLRKETQYF
TRBJ1-2	.	TRBV4-1	.	TGCGCCAGCAGCCAAGAGCTACAGGACATCTATGGCTACACCTTC	CASSQELQDIYGYTF
TRBJ2-3	TRBD1	TRBV24-1	many	TGTGCCACCAGTGATCCGTCGGGACAGGGTAGAGATACGCAGTATTTT	CATSDPSGQGRDTQYF
TRBJ1-1	.	TRBV5-1	few	TGCGCCAGCAGCGCGACAGTGAACACTGAAGCTTTCTTT	CASSATVNTEAFF
TRBJ1-1	.	TRBV20-1	few	TGCAGTGCTCCCAGGGAGGGGACTGAAGCTTTCTTT	CSAPREGTEAFF
TRBJ2-3	.	TRBV29-1	.	TGCAGCGTTGTGGGGGGGCTTCTGGGATCCACAGATACGCAGTATTTT	CSVVGGLLGSTDTQYF
TRBJ2-1	.	TRBV7-2	many	TGCGCCAGCAGCTTGGAGGACTCCTACAATGAGCAGTTCTTC	CASSLEDSYNEQFF
TRBJ2-2	.	TRBV7-9	few	TGTGCCAGCAGCTTATTTGGGACGTCGGGCACCGGGGAGCTGTTTTTT	CASSLFGTSGTGELFF
TRBJ2-5	.	TRBV12-3/TRBV12-4	many	TGTGCCAGCAGTCCTACAAACCAAGAGACCCAGTACTTC	CASSPTNQETQYF
TRBJ2-2	.	TRBV12-3/TRBV12-4	many	TGTTTGAACACCGGGGAGCTGTTTTTT	CLNTGELFF
TRBJ2-1	.	TRBV20-1	few	TGCAGTGCTAGAGACGGGAGAATCTATGAGCAGTTCTTC	CSARDGRIYEQFF
TRBJ2-2	TRBD2	TRBV29-1	many	TGCAGCGGACTACTGCGCGGGAGAACCGGGGAGCTGTTTTTT	CSGLLRGRTGELFF
TRBJ1-5	TRBD1	TRBV7-8	.	TGTGCCAGCAGCCGTCACCGCGGGACAGGGGATCAGCCCCAGCATTTT	CASSRHRGTGDQPQHF
TRBJ2-2	TRBD1	TRBV10-3	many	TGTGCCAGCAACAGGGGTAGGGACACCGGGGAGCTGTTTTTT	CASNRGRDTGELFF
TRBJ1-1	.	TRBV4-1	.	TGCGCCAGCAGCCATGTCCTACGGGGGAACACTGAAGCTTTCTTT	CASSHVLRGNTEAFF
TRBJ1-5	TRBD1	TRBV12-3/TRBV12-4	few	TGTGCCAGCAGCACGACAGGGGTATTTCAGCCCCAGCATTTT	CASSTTGVFQPQHF
TRBJ2-3	.	TRBV7-8	once	TGTGCCAGCAGCTTAGCAGGGGAAAACACAGATACGCAGTATTTT	CASSLAGENTDTQYF
TRBJ1-3	.	TRBV7-3	.	TGTGCCAGCAGCTTTAGTCAACGGATGACTGGAAACACCATATATTTT	CASSFSQRMTGNTIYF
TRBJ2-5	.	TRBV6-5	many	TGTGCCAGCAGTTTTGTGTCCAGTCTTGAGACCCAGTACTTC	CASSFVSSLETQYF
TRBJ2-1	TRBD2	TRBV7-2	.	TGTGCCAGCAGCCTAGCGGGAGAAGAGTACAATGAGCAGTTCTTC	CASSLAGEEYNEQFF
TRBJ2-7	TRBD2	TRBV9	.	TGTGCCAGCAGCGCATGGCCGTCTAGCGGGAGTCCCTACGAGCAGTACTTC	CASSAWPSSGSPYEQYF
TRBJ2-1	TRBD2	TRBV7-6	.	TGTGCCAGCAGCTTAGTCCGTGGGAGGGCCAATGAGCAGTTCTTC	CASSLVRGRANEQFF
TRBJ2-1	.	TRBV20-1	many	TGCAGTGCTAGAGATCCCAGGTCCTACAATGAGCAGTTCTTC	CSARDPRSYNEQFF
TRBJ1-4	.	TRBV7-9	few	TGTGCCAGCAGCTCATCCCCGGGGCAGGGTGAAAAACTGTTTTTT	CASSSSPGQGEKLFF
TRBJ2-4	.	TRBV7-9	.	TGTGCCAGCAGCCCTCTCGGGACGGGAAACATTCAGTACTTC	CASSPLGTGNIQYF
TRBJ2-5	TRBD2	TRBV20-1	many	TGCAGTGCTAGAGATAGCGGGGGATTCCAAGAGACCCAGTACTTC	CSARDSGGFQETQYF
TRBJ2-2	.	TRBV4-3	few	TGCGCCAGCAGCCAAGATCCCGGGGGGAACACCGGGGAGCTGTTTTTT	CASSQDPGGNTGELFF
TRBJ2-1	.	TRBV11-2	few	TGTGCCAGCAGCTTGAGGGGGACCGGAACCTACAATGAGCAGTTCTTC	CASSLRGTGTYNEQFF